The clone carrying this TCR beta chain was counted a few times. As yet, its antigen is unknown. The J segment lost 4 bases and the V segment lost 0 bases, leaving 5 bases of the junction unmatched. Germline V CDR1 and CDR2: SGHRS, YFSETQ. This CDR3 region has 15 residues. The data were taken from a study of cytomegalovirus exposure and HLA in healthy donors. Whole-study results and caveats: Diagnosis of cytomegalovirus status made by the classifier reportedly showed high specificity and sensitivity. The number of N-insertions in an Asian-associated ancestry cluster was reportedly below the 666-donor mean in a later analysis.

Primers for the PCR totalled 60 Vbeta and 13 Jbeta. Authors' processing steps: There were about 86 million unique TCR beta chains by a later count, and approximately 10 million of them were shared. Using immunoSEQ multiplex PCR, the repertoire was profiled, and TCRdb retains in-frame clones only, with some absent. V and J calls plus clone size are reproduced from that table; the DNA served to infer D and trimming. The table shows more than 110,000 clones, with about 80% occurring only once. Specimen: PBMCs. The V and J genes are TRBV5-1 and TRBJ1-2; 8 bases fit TRBD1. This clonotype was sampled from a man aged 25-45 years in good health and CMV-seronegative. This chain's CDR3 is CASSLVPQGAYGYTF. Written as DNA, the CDR3 is TGCGCCAGCAGCTTGGTCCCCCAGGGGGCCTATGGCTACACCTTC.